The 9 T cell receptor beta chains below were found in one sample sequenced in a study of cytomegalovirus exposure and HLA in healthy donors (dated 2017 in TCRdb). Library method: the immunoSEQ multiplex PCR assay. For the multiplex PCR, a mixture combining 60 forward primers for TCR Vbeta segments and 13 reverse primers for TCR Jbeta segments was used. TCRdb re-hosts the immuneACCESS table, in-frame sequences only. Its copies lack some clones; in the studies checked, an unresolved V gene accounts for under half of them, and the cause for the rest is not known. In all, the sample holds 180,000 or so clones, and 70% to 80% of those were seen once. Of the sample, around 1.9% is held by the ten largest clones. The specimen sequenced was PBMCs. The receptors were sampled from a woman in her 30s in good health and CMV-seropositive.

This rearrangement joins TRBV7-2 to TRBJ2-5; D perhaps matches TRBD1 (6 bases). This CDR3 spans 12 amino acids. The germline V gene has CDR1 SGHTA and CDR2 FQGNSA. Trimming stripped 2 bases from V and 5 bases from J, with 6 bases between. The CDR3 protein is CASSLQGETQYF. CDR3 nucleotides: TGTGCCAGCAGCTTACAGGGGGAGACCCAGTACTTC.

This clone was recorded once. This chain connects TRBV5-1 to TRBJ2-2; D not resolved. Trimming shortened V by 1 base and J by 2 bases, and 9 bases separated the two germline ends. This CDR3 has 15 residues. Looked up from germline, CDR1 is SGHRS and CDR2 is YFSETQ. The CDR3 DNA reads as TGCGCCAGCAGCTTGTGGCAGGCCAACACCGGGGAGCTGTTTTTT. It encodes CASSLWQANTGELFF.

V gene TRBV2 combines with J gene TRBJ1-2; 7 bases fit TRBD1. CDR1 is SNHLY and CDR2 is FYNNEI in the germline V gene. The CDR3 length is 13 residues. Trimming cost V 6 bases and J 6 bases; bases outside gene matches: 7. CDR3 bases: TGTGCCAGCAGCGTCGACAGGGATAATGGCTACACCTTC. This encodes CASSVDRDNGYTF.

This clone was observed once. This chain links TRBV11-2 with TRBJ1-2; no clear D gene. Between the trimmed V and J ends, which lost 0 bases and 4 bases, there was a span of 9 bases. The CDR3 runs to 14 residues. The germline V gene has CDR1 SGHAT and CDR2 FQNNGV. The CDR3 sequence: CASSLDQQSYGYTF. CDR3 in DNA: TGTGCCAGCAGCTTAGATCAACAGTCCTATGGCTACACCTTC.

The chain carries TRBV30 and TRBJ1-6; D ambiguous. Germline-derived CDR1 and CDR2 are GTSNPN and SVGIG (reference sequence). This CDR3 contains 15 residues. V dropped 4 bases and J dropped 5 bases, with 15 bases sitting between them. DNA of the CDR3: TGTGCCTGGACGTACGATTTTCCGGATAATTCACCCCTCCACTTT. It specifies CAWTYDFPDNSPLHF.

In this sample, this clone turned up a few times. The CDR3 DNA sequence: TGTGCCAGCACGTTTATAGACACTGAAGCTTTCTTT. As protein: CASTFIDTEAFF. The chain is built from TRBV6-1 and TRBJ1-1; D call uncertain. Germline assignment: CDR1 MNHNS and CDR2 SASEGT. V dropped 7 bases and J dropped 3 bases, with 9 bases sitting between them. This CDR3 region has 12 residues.

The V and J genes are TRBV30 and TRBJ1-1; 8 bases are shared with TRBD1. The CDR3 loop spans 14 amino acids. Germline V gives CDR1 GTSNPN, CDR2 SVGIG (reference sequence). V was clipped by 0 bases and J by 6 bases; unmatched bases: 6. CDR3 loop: CAWSVGRGQPEAFF. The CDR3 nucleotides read TGTGCCTGGAGTGTCGGCAGGGGGCAACCTGAAGCTTTCTTT. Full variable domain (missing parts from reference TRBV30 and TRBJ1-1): SQTIHQWPATLVQPVGSPLSLECTVEGTSNPNLYWYRQAAGRGLQLLFYSVGIGQISSEVPQNLSASRPQDRQFILSSKKLLLSDSGFYLCAWSVGRGQPEAFFGQGTRLTVV.

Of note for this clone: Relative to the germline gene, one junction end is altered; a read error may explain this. The CDR3 bases are TGTGCCAGCAGCCGAGGGACTAGCATAGATACGCAGTATTTT. Translation: CASSRGTSIDTQYF. The chain combines TRBV11-3 with TRBJ2-3, with 9 bases matching TRBD2. Germline CDR1 SGHNT, CDR2 YENEEA. The CDR3 is 14 amino acids. The full variable domain, rest sourced from reference TRBV11-3 and TRBJ2-3, is EAGVVQSPRYKIIEKKQPVAFWCNPISGHNTLYWYLQNLGQGPELLIRYENEEAVDDSQLPKDRFSAERLKGVDSTLKIQPAELGDSAVYLCASSRGTSIDTQYFGPGTRLTVL.

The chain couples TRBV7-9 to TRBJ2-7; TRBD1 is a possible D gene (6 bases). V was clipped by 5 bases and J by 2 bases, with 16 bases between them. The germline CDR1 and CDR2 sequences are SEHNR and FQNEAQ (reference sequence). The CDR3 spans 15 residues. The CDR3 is CASSHRDTNPYEQYF. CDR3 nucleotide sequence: TGTGCCAGCAGCCACCGGGACACAAACCCCTACGAGCAGTACTTC.